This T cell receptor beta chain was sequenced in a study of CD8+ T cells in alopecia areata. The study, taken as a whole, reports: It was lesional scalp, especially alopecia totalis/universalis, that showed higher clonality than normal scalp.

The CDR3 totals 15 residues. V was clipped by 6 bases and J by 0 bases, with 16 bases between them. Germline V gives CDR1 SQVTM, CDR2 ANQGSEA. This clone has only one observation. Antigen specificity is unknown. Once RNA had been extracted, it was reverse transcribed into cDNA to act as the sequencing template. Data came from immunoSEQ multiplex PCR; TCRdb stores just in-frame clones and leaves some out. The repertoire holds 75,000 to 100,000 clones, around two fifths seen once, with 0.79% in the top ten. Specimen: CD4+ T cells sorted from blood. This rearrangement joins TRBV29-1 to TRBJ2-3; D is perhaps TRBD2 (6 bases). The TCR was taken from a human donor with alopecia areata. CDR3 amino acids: CSVPEEGPSTDTQYF. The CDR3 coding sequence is TGCAGCGTCCCTGAGGAGGGACCTAGCACAGATACGCAGTATTTT.